This is a list of T cell receptor beta chains from one sample in a study of blood T cell repertoires in COVID-19. Clones were sequenced by immunoSEQ multiplex PCR, and TCRdb holds only the in-frame ones, with some missing. The sample has 250,000 to 350,000 clones, around four fifths seen once; the top ten hold around 4.1%. The specimen sequenced was peripheral blood. These receptors were obtained from a woman aged 45-59 years with active or convalescent COVID-19. CDR3s include the opening cysteine and the closing phenylalanine or tryptophan. D genes are given only for firm matches. Expanded clones are given a class, and other clones once, few, many or no size at all.

>.|TRBD2|TRBJ2-1|TRBV19
CASSPGLAWGGEQFF
TGTGCCAGTAGCCCGGGACTAGCTTGGGGAGGTGAGCAGTTCTTC
>.|.|TRBJ2-7|TRBV3-1/TRBV3-2
CASRPTFCF
TGTGCCAGCAGACCTACCTTTTGCTTC
>once|.|TRBJ2-1|TRBV10-3
CAISNTEGVDEQFF
TGTGCCATCAGTAACACCGAGGGGGTGGATGAGCAGTTCTTC
>.|.|TRBJ1-1|TRBV7-8
CASSLGPPRGNTEAFF
TGTGCCAGCAGCTTAGGGCCCCCCCGGGGGAACACTGAAGCTTTCTTT
>.|.|TRBJ2-3|TRBV5-1
CASSRDSQPQYF
TGCGCCAGCTCCCGAGACTCCCAGCCGCAGTATTTT
>.|TRBD1|TRBJ2-1|TRBV10-2
CASTELGQPYNEQFF
TGCGCCAGCACCGAACTGGGACAGCCTTACAATGAGCAGTTCTTC
>.|TRBD1|TRBJ2-5|TRBV3-1/TRBV3-2
CASSWTGGETQYF
TGTGCCAGCAGCTGGACAGGAGGAGAGACCCAGTACTTC
>.|.|TRBJ2-5|TRBV28
CASRTVREETQYF
TGTGCCAGCCGGACAGTTCGTGAAGAGACCCAGTACTTC
>.|TRBD2|TRBJ2-3|TRBV5-4
CASSLAFRTSGLTDTQYF
TGTGCCAGCAGCTTGGCCTTTCGGACTAGCGGTCTCACAGATACGCAGTATTTT
>.|TRBD2|TRBJ2-1|TRBV11-2
CASSLVAGSIYNEQFF
TGTGCCAGCAGCTTAGTAGCGGGAAGCATTTACAATGAGCAGTTCTTC
>.|.|TRBJ1-1|TRBV7-6
CASSSFSSSRNTEAFF
TGTGCCAGCAGCTCCTTTTCTTCTTCCCGGAACACTGAAGCTTTCTTT
>.|.|TRBJ2-1|TRBV6-5
CASSPGDNEQFF
TGTGCCAGCAGCCCCGGGGACAATGAGCAGTTCTTC
>.|TRBD1|TRBJ2-7|TRBV3-1/TRBV3-2
CASSHRTGLVYEQYF
TGTGCCAGCAGCCATAGGACAGGACTTGTCTACGAGCAGTACTTC
>.|.|TRBJ2-1|TRBV11-2
CASTPTRSYNEQFF
TGTGCCAGCACCCCGACTAGATCCTACAATGAGCAGTTCTTC
>.|TRBD2|TRBJ2-7|TRBV18
CASSPSAGEDYEQYF
TGTGCCAGCTCACCGTCGGCGGGAGAGGACTACGAGCAGTACTTC
>.|TRBD1|TRBJ2-5|TRBV30
CAWSTGGGQETQYF
TGTGCCTGGAGTACAGGGGGAGGCCAAGAGACCCAGTACTTC
>.|TRBD1|TRBJ2-4|TRBV29-1
CSPRGAGGNIQYF
TGCAGCCCCCGAGGAGCAGGGGGCAACATTCAGTACTTC
>once|.|TRBJ2-7|TRBV19
CASSMDTYEQYF
TGTGCCAGTAGTATGGACACTTACGAGCAGTACTTC
>.|.|TRBJ2-6|TRBV2
CASGGRITSGANVLTF
TGTGCCAGCGGGGGCAGGATCACCTCTGGGGCCAACGTCCTGACTTTC
>.|TRBD1|TRBJ2-7|TRBV5-6
CASSRGRAGGAYEQYF
TGTGCCAGCAGCCGGGGCCGGGCAGGGGGTGCGTACGAGCAGTACTTC
>.|.|TRBJ1-1|TRBV15
CATSRSQGMNTEAFF
TGTGCCACCAGCAGGTCTCAGGGGATGAACACTGAAGCTTTCTTT
>.|TRBD1|TRBJ1-1|TRBV24-1
CATSDWTGVLTFF
TGTGCCACCAGTGATTGGACAGGGGTTTTGACTTTCTTT
>.|.|TRBJ2-1|TRBV27
CASSFGVGSYNEQFF
TGTGCCAGCAGTTTCGGGGTTGGATCCTACAATGAGCAGTTCTTC
>.|TRBD1|TRBJ1-1|TRBV7-3
CASPPRDRGGGEAFF
TGTGCCAGCCCCCCCCGGGACAGGGGAGGCGGGGAAGCTTTCTTT
>.|TRBD2|TRBJ2-5|TRBV27
CASTPGWRGGPRETQYF
TGTGCCAGCACTCCGGGGTGGAGGGGAGGGCCCCGAGAGACCCAGTACTTC
>.|.|TRBJ1-6|TRBV28
CASRGLEGNSPLHF
TGTGCCAGCCGGGGGTTAGAGGGAAATTCACCCCTCCACTTT
>.|.|TRBJ1-5|TRBV6-1
CASSEVNWGPSNQPQHF
TGTGCCAGCAGTGAAGTAAATTGGGGGCCCAGCAATCAGCCCCAGCATTTT
>.|TRBD1|TRBJ2-2|TRBV19
CATRDRGPGGLAGELFF
TGTGCCACCAGGGACAGGGGGCCCGGAGGATTGGCCGGGGAGCTGTTTTTT
>.|.|TRBJ1-2|TRBV20-1
CSAEGDRGYTF
TGCAGTGCCGAGGGGGACCGGGGCTACACCTTC
>.|.|TRBJ1-1|TRBV3-1/TRBV3-2
CASSPGAFGTEAFF
TGTGCCAGCAGCCCAGGGGCCTTCGGCACTGAAGCTTTCTTT
>.|.|TRBJ2-7|TRBV7-9
CASKRDNYEQYF
TGTGCCAGCAAAAGGGACAACTACGAGCAGTACTTC
>.|TRBD1|TRBJ1-1|TRBV4-1
CASSQGGPGQGAKNTEAFF
TGCGCCAGCAGCCAAGGGGGACCGGGACAGGGGGCGAAGAACACTGAAGCTTTCTTT
>.|TRBD1|TRBJ1-4|TRBV28
CASSASPGTGEEKLFF
TGTGCCAGCAGTGCCTCTCCCGGGACAGGGGAAGAAAAACTGTTTTTT
>.|.|TRBJ2-3|TRBV30
CAWSATGIDTQYF
TGTGCCTGGAGTGCTACAGGGATAGATACGCAGTATTTT
>once|TRBD2|TRBJ2-2|TRBV5-1
CASSLRSSGSPGELFF
TGCGCCAGCAGCTTGAGGTCTAGCGGGAGTCCCGGGGAGCTGTTTTTT
>.|TRBD1|TRBJ2-5|TRBV28
CASSFLQGARETQYF
TGTGCCAGCAGTTTTCTCCAGGGGGCGCGAGAGACCCAGTACTTC
>.|.|TRBJ2-1|TRBV6-7
CASSYSLSYNEQFF
TGTGCCAGCAGTTACTCCCTCTCCTACAATGAGCAGTTCTTC
>.|TRBD2|TRBJ2-7|TRBV2
CASSPPTSGSMYEQYF
TGTGCCAGCAGCCCACCGACTAGCGGGAGTATGTACGAGCAGTACTTC
>few|TRBD2|TRBJ2-1|TRBV4-2
CASSQDKTSGSRKNEQFF
TGTGCCAGCAGCCAAGATAAGACTAGCGGGAGTAGGAAGAATGAGCAGTTCTTC
>.|TRBD2|TRBJ2-1|TRBV2
CASRTIRLAGESNEQFF
TGTGCCAGTCGTACTATACGTCTAGCGGGAGAGAGCAATGAGCAGTTCTTC
>.|.|TRBJ1-2|TRBV11-2
CASSSPRRVRYGYTF
TGTGCCAGCAGCTCCCCGAGGAGGGTACGATATGGCTACACCTTC
>.|.|TRBJ1-1|TRBV2
CASSEVPRTEAFF
TGTGCCAGCAGTGAAGTACCCCGGACTGAAGCTTTCTTT
>.|.|TRBJ2-7|TRBV19
CASGSGNSYEQYF
TGTGCCAGTGGGTCCGGGAACTCCTACGAGCAGTACTTC
>.|.|TRBJ1-4|TRBV5-1
CASSLGPGGDEKLFF
TGCGCCAGCAGCTTGGGTCCGGGGGGCGATGAAAAACTGTTTTTT
>.|.|TRBJ2-2|TRBV19
CASTTPRPGTGELFF
TGTGCCAGTACGACCCCGCGTCCAGGTACCGGGGAGCTGTTTTTT
>.|TRBD1|TRBJ1-2|TRBV5-5
CASSLEGALGYGYTF
TGTGCCAGCAGCTTGGAGGGGGCTCTCGGCTATGGCTACACCTTC
>.|TRBD2|TRBJ2-7|TRBV5-1
CASRGGLAGAYEQYF
TGCGCCAGTCGAGGGGGACTAGCGGGAGCCTACGAGCAGTACTTC
>once|.|TRBJ2-5|TRBV6-2/TRBV6-3
CASSPSIRGGATQYF
TGTGCCAGCAGCCCCTCGATTCGGGGAGGAGCGACCCAGTACTTC
>.|.|TRBJ1-1|TRBV6-5
CASTGMNTEAFF
TGTGCCAGCACAGGCATGAACACTGAAGCTTTCTTT
>.|.|TRBJ2-5|TRBV10-2
CASSDRAGPTPETQYF
TGCGCCAGCAGTGATCGGGCGGGCCCTACCCCAGAGACCCAGTACTTC
>.|TRBD2|TRBJ2-2|TRBV5-4
CASTRGGLAGAQNTGELFF
TGTGCCAGCACCCGGGGGGGACTAGCGGGAGCCCAGAACACCGGGGAGCTGTTTTTT
>.|.|TRBJ1-1|TRBV19
CASSDTSSWNTEAFF
TGTGCCAGTAGCGACACCTCCTCGTGGAACACTGAAGCTTTCTTT
>.|.|TRBJ1-5|TRBV5-5
CASSLVSGGQPQHF
TGTGCCAGCAGCTTGGTGTCGGGGGGTCAGCCCCAGCATTTT
>.|.|TRBJ2-2|TRBV6-1
CASSEQGARFGELFF
TGTGCCAGCAGTGAACAAGGGGCGAGATTCGGGGAGCTGTTTTTT
>.|TRBD2|TRBJ2-7|TRBV7-9
CASSGLAGGPNEQYF
TGTGCCAGCAGCGGCCTAGCGGGAGGGCCCAACGAGCAGTACTTC